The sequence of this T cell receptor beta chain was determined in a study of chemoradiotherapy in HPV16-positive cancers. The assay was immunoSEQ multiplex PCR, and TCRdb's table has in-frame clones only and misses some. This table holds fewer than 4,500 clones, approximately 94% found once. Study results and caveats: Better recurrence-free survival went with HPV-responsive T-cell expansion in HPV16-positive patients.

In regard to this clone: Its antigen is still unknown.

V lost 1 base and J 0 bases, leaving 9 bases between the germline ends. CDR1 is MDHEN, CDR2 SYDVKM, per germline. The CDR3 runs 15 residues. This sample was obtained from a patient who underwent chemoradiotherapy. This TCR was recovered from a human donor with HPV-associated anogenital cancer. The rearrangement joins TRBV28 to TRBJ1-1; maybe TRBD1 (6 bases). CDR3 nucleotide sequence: TGTGCCAGCAGTTTATACCCAGGGGTGAACACTGAAGCTTTCTTT. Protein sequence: CASSLYPGVNTEAFF.